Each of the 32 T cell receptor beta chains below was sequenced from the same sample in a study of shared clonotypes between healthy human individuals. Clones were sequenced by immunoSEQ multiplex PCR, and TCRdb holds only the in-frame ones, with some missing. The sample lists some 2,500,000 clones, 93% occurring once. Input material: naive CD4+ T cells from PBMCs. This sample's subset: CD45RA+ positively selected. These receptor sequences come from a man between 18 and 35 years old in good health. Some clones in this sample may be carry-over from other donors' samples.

For the CDR3, the DNA is TGTGCCAGCAGCGTCAAAGGACGGCTAGCGGGAGAAGAATCCTACAATGAGCAGTTCTTC. As protein: CASSVKGRLAGEESYNEQFF. The chain recombines TRBV21-1 with TRBJ2-1; no check of the table's D call, TRBD2, against the DNA was made. TRBV21-1 constitutes a pseudogene. The CDR3 totals 20 residues.

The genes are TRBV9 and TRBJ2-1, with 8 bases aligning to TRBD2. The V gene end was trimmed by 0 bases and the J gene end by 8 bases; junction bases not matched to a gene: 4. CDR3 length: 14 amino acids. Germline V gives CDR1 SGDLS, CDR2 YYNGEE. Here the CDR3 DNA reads TGTGCCAGCAGCGTAGGACTAGCGACTGATGAGCAGTTCTTC. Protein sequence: CASSVGLATDEQFF.

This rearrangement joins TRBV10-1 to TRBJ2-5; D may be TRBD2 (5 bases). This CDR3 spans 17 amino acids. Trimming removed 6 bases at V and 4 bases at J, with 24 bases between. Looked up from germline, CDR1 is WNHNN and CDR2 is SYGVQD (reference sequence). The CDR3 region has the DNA TGCGCCAGCAGGGCACTAGGATTGGAATCGGACCGAGAGACCCAGTACTTC. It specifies CASRALGLESDRETQYF.

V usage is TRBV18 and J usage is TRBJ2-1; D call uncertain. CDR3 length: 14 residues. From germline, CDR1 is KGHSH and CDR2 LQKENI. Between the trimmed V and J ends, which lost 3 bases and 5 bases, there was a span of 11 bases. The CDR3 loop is CASSPRTTDNEQFF. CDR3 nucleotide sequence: TGTGCCAGCTCACCCCGGACCACGGACAATGAGCAGTTCTTC.

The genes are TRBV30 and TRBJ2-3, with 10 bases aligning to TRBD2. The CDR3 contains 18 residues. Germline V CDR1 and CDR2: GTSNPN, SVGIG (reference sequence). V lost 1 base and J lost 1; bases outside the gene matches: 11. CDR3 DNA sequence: TGTGCCTGGAGTGGACTAGCGGGTCCTTCGTATCGCACAGATACGCAGTATTTT. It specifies CAWSGLAGPSYRTDTQYF.

The CDR3 DNA sequence: TGTGCCATCAGAGACAGGGGACGCACAGATACGCAGTATTTT. Translation gives CAIRDRGRTDTQYF. The rearrangement uses TRBV10-3 and TRBJ2-3; 8 positions match TRBD1. V trimming: 6 bases; J trimming: 1 base; junction bases outside the gene matches: 3. Per the germline V gene, CDR1 is ENHRY and CDR2 is SYGVKD. This CDR3 spans 14 amino acids.

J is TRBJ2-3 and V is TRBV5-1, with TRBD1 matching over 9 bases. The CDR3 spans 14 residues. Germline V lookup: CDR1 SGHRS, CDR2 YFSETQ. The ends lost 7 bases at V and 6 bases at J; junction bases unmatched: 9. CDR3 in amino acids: CASHRGLESDTQYF. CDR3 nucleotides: TGCGCCAGCCACAGGGGGCTAGAATCCGATACGCAGTATTTT.

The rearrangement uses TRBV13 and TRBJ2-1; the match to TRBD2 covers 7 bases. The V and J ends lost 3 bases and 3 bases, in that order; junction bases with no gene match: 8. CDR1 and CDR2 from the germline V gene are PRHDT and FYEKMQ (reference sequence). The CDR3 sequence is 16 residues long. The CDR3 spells CASSFGGRGGYNEQFF. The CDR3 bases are TGTGCCAGCAGCTTCGGCGGGAGAGGAGGCTACAATGAGCAGTTCTTC.

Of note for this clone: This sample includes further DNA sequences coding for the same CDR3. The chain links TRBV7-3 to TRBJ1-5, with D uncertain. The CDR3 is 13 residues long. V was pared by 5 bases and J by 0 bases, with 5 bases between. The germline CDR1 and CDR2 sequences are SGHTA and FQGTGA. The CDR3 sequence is CASSLSSNQPQHF. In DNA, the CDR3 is TGTGCCAGCAGCCTCAGTAGCAATCAGCCCCAGCATTTT.

CDR3 in amino acids: CASNAGTAQETQYF. CDR3 DNA: TGTGCCAGCAACGCCGGGACAGCCCAAGAGACCCAGTACTTC. This rearrangement joins TRBV28 to TRBJ2-5, with 7 bases lining up with TRBD1. This CDR3 comprises 14 residues. CDR1 is MDHEN and CDR2 is SYDVKM in the germline V gene. V lost 7 bases, J lost 1 base, and 6 bases stayed unmatched.

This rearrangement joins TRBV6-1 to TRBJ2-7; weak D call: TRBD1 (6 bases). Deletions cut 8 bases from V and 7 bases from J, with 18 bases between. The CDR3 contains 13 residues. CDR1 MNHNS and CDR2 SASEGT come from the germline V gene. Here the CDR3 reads CASGGEGLGEQYF. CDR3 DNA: TGTGCCAGCGGGGGCGAGGGTTTAGGGGAGCAGTACTTC.

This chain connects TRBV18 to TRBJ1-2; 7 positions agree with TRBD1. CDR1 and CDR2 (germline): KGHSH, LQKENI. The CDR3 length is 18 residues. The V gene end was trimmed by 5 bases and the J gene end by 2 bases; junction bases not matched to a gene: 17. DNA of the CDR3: TGTGCCAGCTCAGTACTGGGGCCGACAGGGAAGGGGAACTATGGCTACACCTTC. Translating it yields CASSVLGPTGKGNYGYTF.

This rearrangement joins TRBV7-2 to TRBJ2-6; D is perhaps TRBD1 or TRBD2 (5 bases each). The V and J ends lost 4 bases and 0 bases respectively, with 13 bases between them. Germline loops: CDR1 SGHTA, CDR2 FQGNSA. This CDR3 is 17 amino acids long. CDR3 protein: CASSWGRKFSGANVLTF. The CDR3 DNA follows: TGTGCCAGCAGCTGGGGACGGAAATTCTCTGGGGCCAACGTCCTGACTTTC.

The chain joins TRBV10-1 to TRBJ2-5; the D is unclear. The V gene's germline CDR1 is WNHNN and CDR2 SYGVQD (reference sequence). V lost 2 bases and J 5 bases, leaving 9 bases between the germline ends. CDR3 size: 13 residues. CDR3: CASSEQLWETQYF. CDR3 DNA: TGCGCCAGCAGTGAGCAGCTATGGGAGACCCAGTACTTC.

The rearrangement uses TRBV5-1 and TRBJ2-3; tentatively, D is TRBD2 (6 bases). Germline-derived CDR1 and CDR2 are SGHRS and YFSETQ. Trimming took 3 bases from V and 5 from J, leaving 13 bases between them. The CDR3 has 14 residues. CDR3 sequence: CASSYSQGGDTQYF. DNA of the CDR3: TGCGCCAGCAGCTATTCGCAGGGAGGAGATACGCAGTATTTT. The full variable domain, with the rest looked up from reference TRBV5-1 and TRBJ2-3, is KAGVTQTPRYLIKTRGQQVTLSCSPISGHRSVSWYQQTPGQGLQFLFEYFSETQRNKGNFPGRFSGRQFSNSRSEMNVSTLELGDSALYLCASSYSQGGDTQYFGPGTRLTVL.

As DNA, the CDR3 is TGTGCCAGAACCCTCACTCTCAGGGGGTGGGCCTCCTACGAGCAGTACTTC. Its translation is CARTLTLRGWASYEQYF. This chain joins TRBV27 and TRBJ2-7; 7 bases line up with TRBD1. The CDR3 is made up of 17 amino acids. Germline lookup yields CDR1 MNHEY and CDR2 SMNVEV (reference sequence). V dropped 9 bases and J dropped 0; count of bases not matched to a gene: 17.

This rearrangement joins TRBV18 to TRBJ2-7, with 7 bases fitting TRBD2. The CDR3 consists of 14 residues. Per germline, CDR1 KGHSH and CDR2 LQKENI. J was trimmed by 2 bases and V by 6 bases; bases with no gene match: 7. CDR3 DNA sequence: TGTGCCAGCTCGTACCGGGAGGTCCCCTACGAGCAGTACTTC. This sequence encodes CASSYREVPYEQYF.

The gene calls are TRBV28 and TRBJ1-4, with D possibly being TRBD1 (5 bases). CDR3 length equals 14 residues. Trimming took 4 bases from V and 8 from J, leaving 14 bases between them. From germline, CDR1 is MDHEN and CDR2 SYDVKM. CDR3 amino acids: CASSSQGSGEKLFF. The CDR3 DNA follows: TGTGCCAGCAGTTCCCAGGGAAGCGGGGAAAAACTGTTTTTT.

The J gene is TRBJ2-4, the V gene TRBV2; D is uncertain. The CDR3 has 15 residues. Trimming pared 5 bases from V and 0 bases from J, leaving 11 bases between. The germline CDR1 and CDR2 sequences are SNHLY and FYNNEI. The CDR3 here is CASSQQNLAKNIQYF. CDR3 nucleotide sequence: TGTGCCAGCAGTCAGCAGAATCTAGCCAAAAACATTCAGTACTTC. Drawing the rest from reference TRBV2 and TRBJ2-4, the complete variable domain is EPEVTQTPSHQVTQMGQEVILRCVPISNHLYFYWYRQILGQKVEFLVSFYNNEISEKSEIFDDQFSVERPDGSNFTLKIRSTKLEDSAMYFCASSQQNLAKNIQYFGAGTRLSVL.

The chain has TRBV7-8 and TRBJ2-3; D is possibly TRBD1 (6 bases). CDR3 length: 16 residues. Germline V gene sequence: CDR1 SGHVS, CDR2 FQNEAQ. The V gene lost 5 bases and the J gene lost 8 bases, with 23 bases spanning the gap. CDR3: CASSTVDRPWKSTQYF. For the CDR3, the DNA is TGTGCCAGCAGCACGGTAGACAGGCCCTGGAAGAGTACGCAGTATTTT.

The CDR3 DNA reads TGTGCCAGCAGTCGGGGACCGGGCACTGAAGCTTTCTTT. Protein product: CASSRGPGTEAFF. This chain uses TRBV11-3 with TRBJ1-1; a weak D match, TRBD1 (5 bases). The CDR3 covers 13 residues. The germline gives CDR1 SGHNT, CDR2 YENEEA. Trimming pared 6 bases from V and 4 bases from J, leaving 12 bases between.

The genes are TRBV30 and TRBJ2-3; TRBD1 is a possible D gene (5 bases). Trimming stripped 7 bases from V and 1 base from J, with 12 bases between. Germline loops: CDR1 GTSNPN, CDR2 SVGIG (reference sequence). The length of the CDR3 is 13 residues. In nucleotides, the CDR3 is TGTGCCTCCACAGGCGAGGGCACAGATACGCAGTATTTT. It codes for CASTGEGTDTQYF.

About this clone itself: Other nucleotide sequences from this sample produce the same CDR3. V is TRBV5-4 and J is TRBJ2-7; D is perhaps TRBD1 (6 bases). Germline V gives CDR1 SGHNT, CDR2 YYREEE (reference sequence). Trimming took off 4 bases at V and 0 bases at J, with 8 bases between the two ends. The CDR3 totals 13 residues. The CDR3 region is CASSPDSSYEQYF. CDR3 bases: TGTGCCAGCAGCCCGGACAGCTCCTACGAGCAGTACTTC.

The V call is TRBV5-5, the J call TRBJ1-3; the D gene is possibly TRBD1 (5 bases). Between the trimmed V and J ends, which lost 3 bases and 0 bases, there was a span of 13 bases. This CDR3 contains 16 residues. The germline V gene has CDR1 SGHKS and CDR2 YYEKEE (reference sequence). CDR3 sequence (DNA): TGTGCCAGCAGCTGGTTGGGACTGCTCTCTGGAAACACCATATATTTT. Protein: CASSWLGLLSGNTIYF.

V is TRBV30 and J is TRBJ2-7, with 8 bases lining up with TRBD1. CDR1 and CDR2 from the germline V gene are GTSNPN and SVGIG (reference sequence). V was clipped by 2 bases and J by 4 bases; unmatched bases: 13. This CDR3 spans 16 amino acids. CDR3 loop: CAWSLAMSGQAYEQYF. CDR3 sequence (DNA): TGTGCCTGGAGTCTAGCGATGTCGGGACAGGCGTACGAGCAGTACTTC. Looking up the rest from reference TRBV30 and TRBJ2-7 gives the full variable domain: SQTIHQWPATLVQPVGSPLSLECTVEGTSNPNLYWYRQAAGRGLQLLFYSVGIGQISSEVPQNLSASRPQDRQFILSSKKLLLSDSGFYLCAWSLAMSGQAYEQYFGPGTRLTVT.

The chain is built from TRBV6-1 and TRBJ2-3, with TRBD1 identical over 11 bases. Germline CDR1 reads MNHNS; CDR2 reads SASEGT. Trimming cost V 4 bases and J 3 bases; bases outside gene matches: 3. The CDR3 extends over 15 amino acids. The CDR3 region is CASSGGQGGTDTQYF. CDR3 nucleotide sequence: TGTGCCAGCAGTGGGGGACAGGGGGGAACAGATACGCAGTATTTT.

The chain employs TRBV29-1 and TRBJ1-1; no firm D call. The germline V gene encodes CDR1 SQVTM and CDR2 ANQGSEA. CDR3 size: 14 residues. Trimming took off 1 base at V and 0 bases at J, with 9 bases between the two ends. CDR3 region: CSVEVRAMNTEAFF. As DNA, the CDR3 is TGCAGCGTTGAAGTCCGAGCGATGAACACTGAAGCTTTCTTT.

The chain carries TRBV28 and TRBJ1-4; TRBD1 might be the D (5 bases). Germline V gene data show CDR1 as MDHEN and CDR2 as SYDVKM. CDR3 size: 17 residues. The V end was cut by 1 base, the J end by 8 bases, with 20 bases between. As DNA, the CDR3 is TGTGCCAGCAGTTTATCTTATCCCGGACCGCCAGGGGAAAAACTGTTTTTT. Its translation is CASSLSYPGPPGEKLFF. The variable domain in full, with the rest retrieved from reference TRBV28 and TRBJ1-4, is DVKVTQSSRYLVKRTGEKVFLECVQDMDHENMFWYRQDPGLGLRLIYFSYDVKMKEKGDIPEGYSVSREKKERFSLILESASTNQTSMYLCASSLSYPGPPGEKLFFGSGTQLSVL.

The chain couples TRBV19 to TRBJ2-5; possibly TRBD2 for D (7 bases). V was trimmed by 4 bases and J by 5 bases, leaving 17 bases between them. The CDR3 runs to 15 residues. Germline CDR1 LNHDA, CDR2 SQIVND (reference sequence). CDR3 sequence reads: CASSTGGGVWETQYF. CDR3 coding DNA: TGTGCCAGTAGTACGGGGGGCGGGGTATGGGAGACCCAGTACTTC.

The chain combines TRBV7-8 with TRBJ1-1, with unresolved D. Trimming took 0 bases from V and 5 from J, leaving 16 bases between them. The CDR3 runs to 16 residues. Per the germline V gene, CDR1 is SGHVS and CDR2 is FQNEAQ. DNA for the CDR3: TGTGCCAGCAGCTTAGCGCTAGTAATAATGGAGACTGAAGCTTTCTTT. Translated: CASSLALVIMETEAFF.

The CDR3 sequence: CASSFSSWVNTEAFF. The CDR3 DNA follows: TGTGCCAGCAGTTTTTCTTCTTGGGTGAACACTGAAGCTTTCTTT. The chain combines TRBV27 with TRBJ1-1; D unresolved. This CDR3 contains 15 residues. V was clipped by 3 bases and J by 0 bases, with 11 bases between them. Germline V CDR1 and CDR2: MNHEY, SMNVEV (reference sequence).

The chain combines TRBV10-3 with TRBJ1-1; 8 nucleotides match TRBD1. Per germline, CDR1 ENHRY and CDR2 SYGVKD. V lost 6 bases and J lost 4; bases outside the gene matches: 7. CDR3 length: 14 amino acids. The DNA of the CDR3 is TGTGCCATCAGGATGACAGGGGACGCCACTGAAGCTTTCTTT. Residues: CAIRMTGDATEAFF.